A single sample is the source of the 13 T cell receptor beta chains below, sequenced in a study of blood T cells in healthy people across ages (dated by TCRdb to 2014 to 2015). The method was 5' RACE. The instrument given in TCRdb is Illumina HiSeq 2500. A second about 6 to 11 cycle PCR used a sample-barcoded 5' primer and a J-beta primer mix. Starting from the raw public reads, TCRdb applied fastp trimming at Q25, assembled clones with MiXCR and retained in-frame beta chains. Rows merge per CDR3 protein into single entries with the most common DNA and genes. The sample profile shows approximately 730,000 distinct CDR3 sequences; around 40% of them were found once. The ten biggest clones cover 20% to 25% of the sample. Material for sequencing was blood. The source of these receptors is a woman in her fifties or sixties in good health.

This clonotype showed up just a few times. CDR3 loop: CASSLVLAGPYEQYF. As DNA, the CDR3 is TGTGCCAGCAGTTTAGTTTTAGCCGGACCCTACGAGCAGTACTTC. The chain employs TRBV27 and TRBJ2-7; D is undetermined. CDR1 MNHEY and CDR2 SMNVEV come from the germline V gene (reference sequence). Trimming cost V 2 bases and J 2 bases, with 13 bases left between them. This CDR3 region has 15 residues.

This clonotype was counted many times. CDR3 protein: CASSDQNYGYTF. The DNA of the CDR3 is TGCGCCAGCAGTGACCAGAACTATGGCTACACCTTC. The rearrangement links TRBV10-1 to TRBJ1-2; no reliable D call. V lost 3 bases and J lost 2, with 4 bases in between. Per germline, CDR1 WNHNN and CDR2 SYGVQD (reference sequence). The CDR3 runs to 12 residues.

The chain combines TRBV24-1 with TRBJ2-3; 9 nucleotides match TRBD2. The CDR3 loop spans 14 amino acids. V shed 3 bases and J 6 bases; nucleotides not matched to a gene: 3. The germline CDR1 and CDR2 sequences are KGHDR and SFDVKD. The CDR3 coding sequence is TGTGCCACCAGTGATGCTAGCGGGGCGGATACGCAGTATTTT. It specifies CATSDASGADTQYF.

This clonotype appeared a few times. The chain has TRBV20-1 and TRBJ1-1; 11 bases match TRBD1. The germline V gene encodes CDR1 DFQATT and CDR2 SNEGSKA (reference sequence). V gave up 3 bases and J gave up 5 bases; unmatched junction bases: 11. The CDR3 is made up of 16 amino acids. CDR3 nucleotides: TGCAGTGCTAGGTCCGGACAGGGGGCGCCGGGGACTGAAGCTTTCTTT. As protein: CSARSGQGAPGTEAFF.

This clonotype was found many times. CDR3 region: CSARLAGGPYNEQFF. The CDR3 bases are TGCAGTGCTAGACTAGCGGGGGGGCCCTACAATGAGCAGTTCTTC. The V and J genes are TRBV20-1 and TRBJ2-1, with TRBD2 matching over 12 bases. The CDR3 consists of 15 residues. V lost 2 bases, J lost 2 bases, and 1 base stayed unmatched. Germline V gene sequence: CDR1 DFQATT, CDR2 SNEGSKA (reference sequence).

The chain recombines TRBV6-4 with TRBJ2-1, with 10 nucleotides matching TRBD2. From germline, CDR1 is MRHNA and CDR2 SNTAGT. This CDR3 comprises 16 residues. The ends lost 3 bases at V and 2 bases at J; junction bases unmatched: 4. The CDR3 protein is CASSEEGLAPYNEQFF. The CDR3 region has the DNA TGTGCCAGCAGTGAGGAGGGACTAGCGCCCTACAATGAGCAGTTCTTC.

This clonotype has a count of ten or more. V and J are TRBV10-3 and TRBJ1-2; possible D gene TRBD1, 5 bases. V was clipped by 11 bases and J by 4 bases, with 23 bases between them. Germline V gene sequence: CDR1 ENHRY, CDR2 SYGVKD. The CDR3 sequence is 15 residues long. This CDR3 is CASQRGGRETYGYTF. Written as DNA, the CDR3 is TGTGCCTCTCAAAGGGGCGGCCGGGAAACCTATGGCTACACCTTC.

In regard to this clonotype: At one boundary the junction diverges from the germline segment, which might be a read error. The chain recombines TRBV25-1 with TRBJ1-6, with a weak D call TRBD1 (6 bases). Germline V lookup: CDR1 MGHDK, CDR2 SYGVNS. The CDR3 length is 15 residues. The CDR3 is CASSEGGARVSPPHF. DNA for the CDR3: TGTGCCAGCAGTGAGGGGGGGGCGCGCGTGTCACCCCCCCACTTT.

This chain uses TRBV5-1 with TRBJ1-1, with D possibly TRBD1 on 5 matching bases. Between the trimmed V and J ends, which lost 1 base and 5 bases, there was a span of 12 bases. The CDR3 has 14 residues. The germline V gene encodes CDR1 SGHRS and CDR2 YFSETQ. The CDR3 here is CASSLYGEGTEAFF. CDR3 in DNA: TGCGCCAGCAGCTTGTACGGGGAGGGGACTGAAGCTTTCTTT.

This clonotype was seen repeatedly, ten times or more. The V call is TRBV5-1, the J call TRBJ2-5; D ambiguous. CDR3 length: 14 residues. Germline V gives CDR1 SGHRS, CDR2 YFSETQ. V was cut by 0 bases and J by 4 bases, with 10 bases left in between. The CDR3 DNA is TGCGCCAGCAGCTTGGAGGCTAGTGGAGAGACCCAGTACTTC. Its translation: CASSLEASGETQYF.

V is TRBV27 and J is TRBJ2-7; 12 nucleotides agree with TRBD2. J gave up 2 bases and V 6 bases, and 5 bases lay outside the gene matches. The CDR3 covers 15 residues. Germline loops: CDR1 MNHEY, CDR2 SMNVEV (reference sequence). CDR3 protein: CASSRTSGVTYEQYF. As DNA, the CDR3 is TGTGCCAGCAGCAGGACTAGCGGGGTCACCTACGAGCAGTACTTC.

This clonotype has more than one count but fewer than ten. The chain links TRBV6-5 to TRBJ2-3, with no clear D. Trimming cost V 7 bases and J 2 bases, with 7 bases left between them. CDR3 size: 12 residues. Germline V gene lookup returns CDR1 MNHEY and CDR2 SVGAGI. The CDR3 region has the DNA TGTGCCAGCACCTCCAACACAGATACGCAGTATTTT. It specifies CASTSNTDTQYF.

With respect to this clonotype: Likely a read error: the CDR3 ends without its conserved phenylalanine or tryptophan. The chain is built from TRBV28 and TRBJ2-7; D ambiguous. This CDR3 contains 14 residues. Trimming took 5 bases from V and 0 from J, leaving 11 bases between them. CDR1 MDHEN and CDR2 SYDVKM come from the germline V gene. CDR3 sequence: CASSGSRDSYEQYL. The CDR3 nucleotides read TGTGCCAGCAGTGGGTCAAGGGACTCCTACGAGCAGTACCTC.